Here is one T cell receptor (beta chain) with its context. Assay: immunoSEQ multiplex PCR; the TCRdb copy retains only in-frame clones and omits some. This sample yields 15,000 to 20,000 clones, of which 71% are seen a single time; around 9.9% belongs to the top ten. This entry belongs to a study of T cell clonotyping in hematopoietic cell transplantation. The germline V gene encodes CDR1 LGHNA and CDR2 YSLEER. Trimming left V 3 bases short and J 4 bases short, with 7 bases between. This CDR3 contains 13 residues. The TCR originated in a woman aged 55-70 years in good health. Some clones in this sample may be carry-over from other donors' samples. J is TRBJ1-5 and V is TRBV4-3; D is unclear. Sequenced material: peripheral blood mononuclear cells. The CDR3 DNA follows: TGCGCCAGCAGCCAGGACCTAAATCAGCCCCAGCATTTT. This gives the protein CASSQDLNQPQHF.